Given below is one T cell receptor beta chain in context. Measured with immunoSEQ multiplex PCR; TCRdb has only the in-frame clones, and not every one. The sample holds about 380,000 clones, approximately 89% seen once. The data stem from a study of blood T cell repertoires in COVID-19. CDR1 LNHDA and CDR2 SQIVND come from the germline V gene (reference sequence). The CDR3 runs 12 residues. Trimming removed 3 bases from V and 7 bases from J; junction bases left unmatched: 2. The chain carries TRBV19 and TRBJ1-1; 7 nucleotides align to TRBD1. The clonotype was recovered from a man aged 25 to 40 who had recovered from COVID-19. The material sequenced was PBMCs or T cells enriched from blood (not recorded which). CDR3 amino acids: CASSMWTGEAFF. The CDR3 nucleotides are TGTGCCAGTAGTATGTGGACAGGTGAAGCTTTCTTT. The full variable domain, completed using reference TRBV19 and TRBJ1-1, is DGGITQSPKYLFRKEGQNVTLSCEQNLNHDAMYWYRQDPGQGLRLIYYSQIVNDFQKGDIAEGYSVSREKKESFPLTVTSAQKNPTAFYLCASSMWTGEAFFGQGTRLTVV.